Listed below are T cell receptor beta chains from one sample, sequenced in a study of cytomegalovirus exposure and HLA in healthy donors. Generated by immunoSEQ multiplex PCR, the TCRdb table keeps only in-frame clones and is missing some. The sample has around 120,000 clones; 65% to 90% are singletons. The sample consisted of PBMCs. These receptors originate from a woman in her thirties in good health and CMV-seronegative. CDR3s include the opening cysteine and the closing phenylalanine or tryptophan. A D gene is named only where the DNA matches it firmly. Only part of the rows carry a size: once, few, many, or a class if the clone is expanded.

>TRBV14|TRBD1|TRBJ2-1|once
TGTGCCAGCAGCCTCAGGGGGTGGAATGAGCAGTTCTTC
CASSLRGWNEQFF
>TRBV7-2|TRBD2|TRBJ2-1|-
TGTGCCAGCAGCTTAACTAGCGGGTACCACAATGAGCAGTTCTTC
CASSLTSGYHNEQFF
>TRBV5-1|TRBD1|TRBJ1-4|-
TGCGCCAGCAGCGCGCAAGGGGGCTTGGGCGAAAAACTGTTTTTT
CASSAQGGLGEKLFF
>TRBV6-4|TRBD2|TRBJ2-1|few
TGTGCCAGCAGTCGGGACTATAACAATGAGCAGTTCTTC
CASSRDYNNEQFF
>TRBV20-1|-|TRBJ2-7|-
TGCAGTGCCCTTCCGGGGAGCGAGCAGTACTTC
CSALPGSEQYF
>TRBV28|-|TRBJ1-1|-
TGTGCCAGCAGTCAGGACAGATCTGAAGCTTTCTTT
CASSQDRSEAFF
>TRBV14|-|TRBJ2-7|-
TGTGCCAGCAGCCAATATTACGAGCAGTACTTC
CASSQYYEQYF
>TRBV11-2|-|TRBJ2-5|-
TGTGCCAGCAGCTCCCTTTGGCGGGAACAAGAGACCCAGTACTTC
CASSSLWREQETQYF
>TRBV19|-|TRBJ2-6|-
TGTGCCAGTAGTTTTCGAGGCGTCTCCGGGGCCAACGTCCTGACTTTC
CASSFRGVSGANVLTF
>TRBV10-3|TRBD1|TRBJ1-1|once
TGTGCCATCAGTGAACCCGACAGGGGATACACTGAAGCTTTCTTT
CAISEPDRGYTEAFF
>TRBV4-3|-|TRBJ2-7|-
TGCGCCAGCAGCCAAGAGCAACAGGTTACCTACGAGCAGTACTTC
CASSQEQQVTYEQYF
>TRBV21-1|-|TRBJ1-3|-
TGTGCCAGCAGCAAAGAAACAGGAATTGGAAACACCATATATTTT
CASSKETGIGNTIYF
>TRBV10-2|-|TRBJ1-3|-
TGCGCCAGCAGTGACAGCTCTGGAAACACCATATATTTT
CASSDSSGNTIYF
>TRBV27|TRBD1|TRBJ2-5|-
TGTGCCAGCAGTTATAACCTTCGACAGGGTACCCAGTACTTC
CASSYNLRQGTQYF
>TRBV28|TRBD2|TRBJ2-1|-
TGTGCCAGCAGTTTATCAGGCGGGAGGACCTACAATGAGCAGTTCTTC
CASSLSGGRTYNEQFF
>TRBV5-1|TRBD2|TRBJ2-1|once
TGCGCCAGCAGGGCTAGCGGGAACAGTTATGAGCAGTTCTTC
CASRASGNSYEQFF
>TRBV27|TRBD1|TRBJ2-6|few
TGTGCCAGCAGTTTCGTCCCCACAGGGGCCGGGGCCAACGTCCTGACTTTC
CASSFVPTGAGANVLTF
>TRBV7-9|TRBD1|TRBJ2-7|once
TGTGCCAGCAGGTCCGGGACAGGGGAACACGAGCAGTACTTC
CASRSGTGEHEQYF
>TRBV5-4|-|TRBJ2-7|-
TGTGCCAGCACCCCGACTCTGGGGGGGGCTCTGTACTTC
CASTPTLGGALYF
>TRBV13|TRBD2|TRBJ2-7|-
TGTGCCAGCAGCTTTCCAGCGGGAGGGAGCTACGAGCAGTACTTC
CASSFPAGGSYEQYF
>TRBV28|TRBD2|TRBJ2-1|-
TGTGCCAGCAGTTCGACTAGCGGGAGGGGCAATGAGCAGTTCTTC
CASSSTSGRGNEQFF
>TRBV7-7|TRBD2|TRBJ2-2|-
TGTGCTAGCAGCGAAGCGGGAGGGCGTACCGGGGAGCTGTTTTTT
CASSEAGGRTGELFF
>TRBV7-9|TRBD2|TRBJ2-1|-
TGTGCCAGCAGCCCAGAGTATGGGGGGGGGAATGAGCAGTTCTTC
CASSPEYGGGNEQFF
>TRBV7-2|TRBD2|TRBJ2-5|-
TGTGCCAGCAGCTTCGGACTAGCGGGAGGGCAAGAGACCCAGTACTTC
CASSFGLAGGQETQYF
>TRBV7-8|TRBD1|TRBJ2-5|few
TGTGCCAGCAGCTTAGAAGGGGGCAGAGAGACCCAGTACTTC
CASSLEGGRETQYF
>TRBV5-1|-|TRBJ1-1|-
TGCGCCAGCAGTCAGCCGGGCGGGACCGGGGTTTTTAGTGAAGCTTTCTTT
CASSQPGGTGVFSEAFF
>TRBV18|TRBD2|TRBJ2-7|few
TGTGCCAGCTCACCAGGGACTAGCGGGCCCTACGAGCAGTACTTC
CASSPGTSGPYEQYF
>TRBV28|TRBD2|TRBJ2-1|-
TGTGCCAGCAGTCCTCCAGCGTCTAGCGGGTACAATGAGCAGTTCTTC
CASSPPASSGYNEQFF
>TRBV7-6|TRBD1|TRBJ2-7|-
TGTGCCAGCAGCTTAGACAGGGGGAGTTCCTACGAGCAGTACTTC
CASSLDRGSSYEQYF
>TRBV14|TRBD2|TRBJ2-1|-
TGTGCCAGCAGCCGGGGGGGCTCCTACAATGAGCAGTTCTTC
CASSRGGSYNEQFF
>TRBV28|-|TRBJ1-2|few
TGTGCCAGCAGTGGCGGGGGGGCGGGGACGCGGAACTATGGCTACACCTTC
CASSGGGAGTRNYGYTF
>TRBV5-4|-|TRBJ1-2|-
TGTGCCAGCAGCTTGGCCGCTGGTGTGGCCTCTAACTATGGCTACACCTTC
CASSLAAGVASNYGYTF
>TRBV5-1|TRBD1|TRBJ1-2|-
TGCGCCAGCAGCTTGGGGGGGCGGACAGGGGGCTATGGCTACACCTTC
CASSLGGRTGGYGYTF
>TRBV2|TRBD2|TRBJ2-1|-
TGTGCCAGCATCATAGCGGGAGGTAATGAGCAGTTCTTC
CASIIAGGNEQFF
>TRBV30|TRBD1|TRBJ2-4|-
TGTGCCTGGAGTCATGGGACAGGGAGTGCCAAAAACATTCAGTACTTC
CAWSHGTGSAKNIQYF
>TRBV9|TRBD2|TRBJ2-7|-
TGTGCCAGCAGCGTAAGGATCTGTGGAGGACTACGGCGGGAGTACGAGCAGTACTTC
CASSVRICGGLRREYEQYF
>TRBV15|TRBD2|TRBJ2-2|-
TGTGCCACCAGAGCCTTCACTAGCGGCACCGGGGAGCTGTTTTTT
CATRAFTSGTGELFF
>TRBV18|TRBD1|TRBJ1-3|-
TGTGCCAGCTCACCCCTTCAGGGGGCCCATTCTGGAAACACCATATATTTT
CASSPLQGAHSGNTIYF
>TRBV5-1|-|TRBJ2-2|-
TGCGCCAGCAGCTTGAACCGGGGACTAAAGGGGGCCGGGGAGCTGTTTTTT
CASSLNRGLKGAGELFF
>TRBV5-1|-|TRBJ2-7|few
TGCGCCAGCACCTCAGGGGCTAGCGGCGCTTACGAGCAGTACTTC
CASTSGASGAYEQYF
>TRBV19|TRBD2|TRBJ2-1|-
TGTGCCAGTAGTATAGGAATACGGACTAGCGGCCACAATGAGCAGTTCTTC
CASSIGIRTSGHNEQFF
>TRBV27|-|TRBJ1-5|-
TGTGCCAGCAGTTTTATCCAGGGTCAACAGCCCCAGCATTTT
CASSFIQGQQPQHF
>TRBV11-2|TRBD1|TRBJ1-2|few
TGTGTCAGCAGCTTTTCAGGGGGCCCCGACAGCTACGGCTACACCTTC
CVSSFSGGPDSYGYTF
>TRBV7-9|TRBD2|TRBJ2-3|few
TGTGCCAGCCCTATTGGGCTAGCGGGGACAATGGCGGACACAGATACGCAGTATTTT
CASPIGLAGTMADTDTQYF
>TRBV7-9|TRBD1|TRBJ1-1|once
TGTGCCAGCAGCGCCGGACAGGGAATGAACACTGAAGCTTTCTTT
CASSAGQGMNTEAFF
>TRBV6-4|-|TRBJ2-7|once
TGTGCCAGCAGTGGCCAAAAGCGGGTGTACTACGAGCAGTACTTC
CASSGQKRVYYEQYF
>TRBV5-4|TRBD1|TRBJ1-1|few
TGTGCCAGCAGCCAAGGACAGGTGAACACTGAAGCTTTCTTT
CASSQGQVNTEAFF